Listed here are 12 T cell receptor beta chains from one sample, sequenced in a study of cytomegalovirus exposure and HLA in healthy donors. The data were produced by immunoSEQ multiplex PCR, yet TCRdb's version contains in-frame clones alone and is incomplete. The sample holds fewer than 250,000 clones, approximately 87% seen once. Sequenced: PBMCs. The receptors originated from a woman aged 18-29 years in good health and CMV-seronegative.

This clone appeared a single time. The chain employs TRBV2 and TRBJ2-7; D is possibly TRBD1 (6 bases). The CDR3 runs to 11 residues. CDR1 SNHLY and CDR2 FYNNEI come from the germline V gene. V lost 7 bases and J 3 bases, leaving 7 bases between the germline ends. CDR3 in amino acids: CASIGGYEQYF. The CDR3 DNA follows: TGTGCCAGCATAGGGGGCTACGAGCAGTACTTC.

V usage is TRBV9 and J usage is TRBJ2-5, with TRBD2 matching 14 bases. The CDR3 is 18 amino acids. Trimming cost V 4 bases and J 2 bases; bases outside gene matches: 10. The germline CDR1 and CDR2 sequences are SGDLS and YYNGEE. The CDR3 is CASSSSTSGGERQETQYF. The DNA of the CDR3 is TGTGCCAGCAGCTCCTCGACTAGCGGGGGGGAGAGGCAAGAGACCCAGTACTTC.

The V call is TRBV9, the J call TRBJ2-3; 10 bases agree with TRBD2. Germline V gene sequence: CDR1 SGDLS, CDR2 YYNGEE. The CDR3 is 18 residues long. V was pared by 3 bases and J by 3 bases, with 13 bases of the junction left unmatched. The CDR3 loop reads CASSAPRGLAGVTDTQYF. In nucleotides, the CDR3 is TGTGCCAGCAGCGCTCCCCGGGGGCTAGCGGGAGTAACAGATACGCAGTATTTT.

This chain uses TRBV6-1 with TRBJ2-7; maybe TRBD2 (7 bases). The CDR3 loop spans 13 amino acids. V lost 6 bases to trimming and J lost 5 bases, with 14 bases between them. CDR1 is MNHNS, CDR2 SASEGT, per germline. CDR3 protein: CASSLVGGDEQYF. Written as DNA, the CDR3 is TGTGCCAGCAGCCTGGTAGGGGGGGACGAGCAGTACTTC.

The chain uses TRBV7-9 and TRBJ1-2, with TRBD1 identical over 10 bases. Germline loops: CDR1 SEHNR, CDR2 FQNEAQ (reference sequence). This CDR3 is 15 amino acids long. Losses at the gene ends were 5 bases for V and 8 bases for J; bases not matched to a gene: 11. The CDR3 DNA reads TGTGCCAGCAGCCCCGGGACAGGGGCTTCAGAAGGCTACACCTTC. It is translated as CASSPGTGASEGYTF. The variable domain in full, completed from reference TRBV7-9 and TRBJ1-2, reads DTGVSQNPRHKITKRGQNVTFRCDPISEHNRLYWYRQTLGQGPEFLTYFQNEAQLEKSRLLSDRFSAERPKGSFSTLEIQRTEQGDSAMYLCASSPGTGASEGYTFGSGTRLTVV.

This clone was found a few times. V usage is TRBV28 and J usage is TRBJ1-5; no clear D. The CDR3 has 15 amino acids. Germline CDR1 and CDR2: MDHEN and SYDVKM. V lost 6 bases and J 1 base, leaving 13 bases between the germline ends. CDR3 bases: TGTGCCAGCAGGTACCCCACGGGAAGCAATCAGCCCCAGCATTTT. It encodes CASRYPTGSNQPQHF.

The chain combines TRBV27 with TRBJ1-5; D is uncertain. There are 18 residues in the CDR3. CDR1 and CDR2 (germline): MNHEY, SMNVEV (reference sequence). V lost 8 bases, J lost 0 bases, and 23 bases lay in between. The CDR3 reads CASSPRGLGLYSNQPQHF. The CDR3 DNA sequence: TGTGCCAGCTCCCCCCGAGGGCTAGGGCTTTATAGCAATCAGCCCCAGCATTTT.

The chain couples TRBV18 to TRBJ2-7, with TRBD1 matching 7 bases. V shed 3 bases and J 0 bases; nucleotides not matched to a gene: 2. The CDR3 extends over 14 amino acids. In germline, CDR1 is KGHSH, CDR2 LQKENI. DNA for the CDR3: TGTGCCAGCTCACCGGACAGGTCCTCCTACGAGCAGTACTTC. Translating gives CASSPDRSSYEQYF.

The chain couples TRBV5-1 to TRBJ2-5; 8 bases align to TRBD1. Trimming took 0 bases from V and 5 from J; bases not matched to a gene: 6. CDR3 length: 15 amino acids. Germline loops: CDR1 SGHRS, CDR2 YFSETQ. CDR3 nucleotides: TGCGCCAGCAGCTTGGAGGACAGGGCAGGGGAGACCCAGTACTTC. This codes for CASSLEDRAGETQYF.

The V call is TRBV5-6, the J call TRBJ2-5; TRBD2 agrees at 9 bases. V shed 0 bases, J shed 1 base, and the junction held 4 bases outside the gene matches. Germline CDR1 is SGHDT and CDR2 is YYEEEE. The CDR3 extends over 16 amino acids. Here the CDR3 reads CASSLGPSGAQETQYF. The CDR3 coding sequence is TGTGCCAGCAGCTTGGGGCCTAGCGGGGCCCAAGAGACCCAGTACTTC.

The chain employs TRBV5-1 and TRBJ2-2; D is perhaps TRBD1 (5 bases). Germline V lookup: CDR1 SGHRS, CDR2 YFSETQ. The CDR3 has 16 amino acids. The germline V and J ends were trimmed by 0 bases and 2 bases, with 11 bases remaining between them. The CDR3 sequence is CASSLVQGRNTGELFF. The CDR3 DNA sequence: TGCGCCAGCAGCTTGGTTCAGGGTAGAAACACCGGGGAGCTGTTTTTT.

The rearrangement joins TRBV6-5 to TRBJ1-1; 10 bases map to TRBD1. Germline V CDR1 and CDR2: MNHEY, SVGAGI. The trim removed 6 bases at V and 10 bases at J, leaving 14 bases unmatched. CDR3 length: 15 residues. The CDR3 DNA sequence: TGTGCCAGCAGCCGTCCCGGGACAGGGGTAGTTGGAGCTTTCTTT. Translation gives CASSRPGTGVVGAFF.